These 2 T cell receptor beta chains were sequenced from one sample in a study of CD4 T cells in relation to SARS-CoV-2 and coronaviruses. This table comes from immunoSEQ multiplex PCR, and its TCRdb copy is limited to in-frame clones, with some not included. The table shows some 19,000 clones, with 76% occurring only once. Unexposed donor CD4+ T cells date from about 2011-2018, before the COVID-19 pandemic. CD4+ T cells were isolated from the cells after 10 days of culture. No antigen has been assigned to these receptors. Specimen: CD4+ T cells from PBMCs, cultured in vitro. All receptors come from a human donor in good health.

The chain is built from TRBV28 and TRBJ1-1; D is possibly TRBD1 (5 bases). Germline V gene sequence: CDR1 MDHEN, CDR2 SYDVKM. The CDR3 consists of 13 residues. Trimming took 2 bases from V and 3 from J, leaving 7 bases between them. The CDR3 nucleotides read TGTGCCAGCAGTTTAGGGGGTCACACTGAAGCTTTCTTT. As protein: CASSLGGHTEAFF.

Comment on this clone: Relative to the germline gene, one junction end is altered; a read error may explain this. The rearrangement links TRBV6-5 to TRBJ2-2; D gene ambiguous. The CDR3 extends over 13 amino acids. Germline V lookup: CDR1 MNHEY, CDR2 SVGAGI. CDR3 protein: CASIYEYVGELFF. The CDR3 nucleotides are TGTGCCAGCATTTACGAGTATGTGGGGGAGCTGTTTTTT.